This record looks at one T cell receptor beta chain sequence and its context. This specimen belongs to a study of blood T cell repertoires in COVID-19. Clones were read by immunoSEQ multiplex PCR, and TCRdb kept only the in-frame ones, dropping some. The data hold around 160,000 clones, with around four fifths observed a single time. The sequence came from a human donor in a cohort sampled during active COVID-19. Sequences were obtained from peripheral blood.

The CDR3 DNA follows: TGCAGCGTGCCTACACAGGGGGCTTGGAGCACTGAAGCTTTCTTT. This codes for CSVPTQGAWSTEAFF. This chain joins TRBV29-1 and TRBJ1-1; 9 bases are a match to TRBD1. J lost 4 bases, V lost 6 bases, and 12 bases had no gene match. The CDR3 consists of 15 residues. CDR1 and CDR2 from the germline V gene are SQVTM and ANQGSEA. Together with reference TRBV29-1 and TRBJ1-1, the CDR3 gives the full variable domain: SAVISQKPSRDICQRGTSLTIQCQVDSQVTMMFWYRQQPGQSLTLIATANQGSEATYESGFVIDKFPISRPNLTFSTLTVSNMSPEDSSIYLCSVPTQGAWSTEAFFGQGTRLTVV.